These 19 T cell receptor beta chains were sequenced from one sample in a study of radiotherapy plus CTLA-4 blockade in lung cancer. Libraries were prepared by immunoSEQ multiplex PCR; TCRdb keeps only in-frame clonotypes and omits some of them. Here the sample spans approximately 49,000 clones, roughly 81% being singletons. The sequences come from peripheral blood, collected from a patient treated with radiotherapy plus ipilimumab. These receptor sequences come from a human donor with non-small cell lung cancer whose response to radiotherapy plus ipilimumab could not be evaluated.

This chain connects TRBV28 to TRBJ1-2; D is unclear. Trimming shortened V by 2 bases and J by 3 bases, and 7 bases separated the two germline ends. CDR3 length: 13 residues. CDR1 and CDR2 from the germline V gene are MDHEN and SYDVKM. CDR3 DNA sequence: TGTGCCAGCAGTTTACAACAGTACTATGGCTACACCTTC. As protein: CASSLQQYYGYTF.

The CDR3 DNA follows: TGTGCCAGCAGCTTGGGACAGTTGACCACCGGGGAGCTGTTTTTT. Its translation is CASSLGQLTTGELFF. The genes are TRBV5-4 and TRBJ2-2, with D maybe TRBD1 (5 bases). The CDR3 length is 15 residues. Per the germline V gene, CDR1 is SGHNT and CDR2 is YYREEE (reference sequence). Trimming stripped 0 bases from V and 4 bases from J, with 10 bases between.

The chain carries TRBV29-1 and TRBJ1-2; a weak D match, TRBD1 (6 bases). Germline V CDR1 and CDR2: SQVTM, ANQGSEA. V was shortened by 7 bases and J by 5 bases, with 14 bases between the two germline ends. The CDR3 length is 12 residues. CDR3 sequence (DNA): TGCAGCGCTGCTACAGGGAATTATGGCTACACCTTC. Its protein product is CSAATGNYGYTF.

The chain has TRBV6-1 and TRBJ2-7; D call uncertain. Trimming took off 2 bases at V and 2 bases at J, with 4 bases between the two ends. This CDR3 is built from 12 residues. Germline V gene data show CDR1 as MNHNS and CDR2 as SASEGT. In nucleotides, the CDR3 is TGTGCCAGCAGTGAACTAACCTACGAGCAGTACTTC. Translation: CASSELTYEQYF.

This chain uses TRBV11-3 with TRBJ2-1; D may be TRBD1 (6 bases). Germline V gives CDR1 SGHNT, CDR2 YENEEA. The CDR3 spans 13 residues. The V and J ends lost 5 bases and 10 bases respectively, with 15 bases between them. The DNA of the CDR3 is TGTGCCAGCAGCGCGACGATGGGGACAGAGCAGTTCTTC. It encodes CASSATMGTEQFF. The full variable domain, its missing parts supplied by reference TRBV11-3 and TRBJ2-1, is EAGVVQSPRYKIIEKKQPVAFWCNPISGHNTLYWYLQNLGQGPELLIRYENEEAVDDSQLPKDRFSAERLKGVDSTLKIQPAELGDSAVYLCASSATMGTEQFFGPGTRLTVL.

The J gene is TRBJ2-7, the V gene TRBV6-6; TRBD1 aligns across 7 bases. Germline V CDR1 and CDR2: MNHNY, SVGAGI (reference sequence). V trimming: 7 bases; J trimming: 2 bases; junction bases outside the gene matches: 11. The CDR3 extends over 15 amino acids. This chain's CDR3 is CASTRGTQVPYEQYF. The CDR3 DNA reads as TGTGCCAGCACCAGGGGGACCCAAGTCCCCTACGAGCAGTACTTC.

The chain employs TRBV11-2 and TRBJ2-1, with D perhaps TRBD2 (6 bases). The length of the CDR3 is 16 residues. Trimming pared 4 bases from V and 0 bases from J, leaving 13 bases between. CDR1 is SGHAT, CDR2 FQNNGV, per germline. The CDR3 region has the DNA TGTGCCAGCAGCTCGGGACTTCTGAGCTCCTACAATGAGCAGTTCTTC. It specifies CASSSGLLSSYNEQFF.

V gene TRBV28 combines with J gene TRBJ1-1; D is unresolved. Trimming left V 7 bases short and J 8 bases short, with 11 bases between. The germline V gene has CDR1 MDHEN and CDR2 SYDVKM. The CDR3 consists of 11 residues. CDR3 sequence reads: CASTKEREAFF. Written as DNA, the CDR3 is TGTGCCAGCACGAAGGAGAGAGAAGCTTTCTTT.

The chain couples TRBV11-3 to TRBJ2-2; 11 positions agree with TRBD2. Per the germline V gene, CDR1 is SGHNT and CDR2 is YENEEA. The CDR3 sequence is 15 residues long. The V segment lost 6 bases and the J segment 7 bases; nucleotides outside the gene matches: 7. The CDR3 DNA reads TGTGCCAGCAGTTCTAGCGGGAGGAACGTCGGGGAGCTGTTTTTT. Translation gives CASSSSGRNVGELFF.

This clone was seen a few times. V gene TRBV2 combines with J gene TRBJ2-6, with D possibly matching TRBD2 (5 bases). V was cut by 6 bases and J by 3 bases, with 12 bases left in between. The CDR3 consists of 15 residues. Looked up from germline, CDR1 is SNHLY and CDR2 is FYNNEI. CDR3 in amino acids: CASSGVRYGANVLTF. CDR3 nucleotide sequence: TGTGCCAGCAGCGGGGTAAGGTATGGGGCCAACGTCCTGACTTTC. Full variable domain (outside the CDR3, taken from reference TRBV2 and TRBJ2-6): EPEVTQTPSHQVTQMGQEVILRCVPISNHLYFYWYRQILGQKVEFLVSFYNNEISEKSEIFDDQFSVERPDGSNFTLKIRSTKLEDSAMYFCASSGVRYGANVLTFGAGSRLTVL.

The chain couples TRBV28 to TRBJ2-7; D perhaps matches TRBD1 (6 bases). The CDR3 is made up of 12 amino acids. The V gene lost 5 bases and the J gene lost 9 bases, with 14 bases spanning the gap. From germline, CDR1 is MDHEN and CDR2 SYDVKM. CDR3 loop: CASSIPTGRQYF. CDR3 DNA: TGTGCCAGCAGTATTCCGACAGGAAGGCAGTACTTC. The full variable domain, with the rest looked up from reference TRBV28 and TRBJ2-7, is DVKVTQSSRYLVKRTGEKVFLECVQDMDHENMFWYRQDPGLGLRLIYFSYDVKMKEKGDIPEGYSVSREKKERFSLILESASTNQTSMYLCASSIPTGRQYFGPGTRLTVT.

This chain links TRBV4-3 with TRBJ1-2; TRBD1 might be the D (5 bases). The ends were cut back, 0 bases at V and 4 bases at J, with 15 bases in the middle. This CDR3 has 16 amino acids. Germline V gives CDR1 LGHNA, CDR2 YSLEER. CDR3 sequence: CASSQDSQGSVYGYTF. In DNA form, the CDR3 reads TGCGCCAGCAGCCAAGATAGTCAGGGAAGCGTCTATGGCTACACCTTC.

This chain joins TRBV28 and TRBJ2-1; 8 nucleotides match TRBD2. Germline CDR1 MDHEN, CDR2 SYDVKM. The CDR3 extends over 16 amino acids. J lost 0 bases, V lost 5 bases, and 6 bases had no gene match. In DNA form, the CDR3 reads TGTGCCAGCAGTCCCCTAAGCGGGAGCTCCTACAATGAGCAGTTCTTC. This translates into CASSPLSGSSYNEQFF. The entire variable domain, with the rest obtained from reference TRBV28 and TRBJ2-1, is as follows: DVKVTQSSRYLVKRTGEKVFLECVQDMDHENMFWYRQDPGLGLRLIYFSYDVKMKEKGDIPEGYSVSREKKERFSLILESASTNQTSMYLCASSPLSGSSYNEQFFGPGTRLTVL.

This clone was counted between two and nine times. The chain carries TRBV25-1 and TRBJ1-4, with D hard to call. The CDR3 sequence is 14 residues long. Trimming removed 3 bases at V and 5 bases at J, with 10 bases between. The V gene's germline CDR1 is MGHDK and CDR2 SYGVNS. The CDR3 coding sequence is TGTGCCAGCAGTGATTCACAGAAAAATGAAAAACTGTTTTTT. Amino acids: CASSDSQKNEKLFF.

This rearrangement joins TRBV11-2 to TRBJ2-1; D gene ambiguous. CDR1 SGHAT and CDR2 FQNNGV come from the germline V gene. This CDR3 contains 13 residues. Trimming shortened V by 1 base and J by 8 bases, and 9 bases separated the two germline ends. The CDR3 reads CASSLVAGHEQFF. CDR3 DNA sequence: TGTGCCAGCAGCTTAGTCGCAGGTCATGAGCAGTTCTTC.

This sequence joins TRBV7-9 and TRBJ1-4; 10 nucleotides match TRBD1. Germline assignment: CDR1 SEHNR and CDR2 FQNEAQ (reference sequence). This CDR3 region has 18 residues. V dropped 5 bases and J dropped 5; count of bases not matched to a gene: 14. CDR3 region: CASSRTPGTGEGNEKLFF. CDR3 sequence (DNA): TGTGCCAGCAGCCGGACCCCCGGGACAGGGGAAGGGAATGAAAAACTGTTTTTT.

This clone was seen a single time. The chain joins TRBV7-2 to TRBJ2-3; D unresolved. The germline gives CDR1 SGHTA, CDR2 FQGNSA. V shed 4 bases and J shed 4 bases, with 6 bases lying between them. There are 12 residues in the CDR3. The CDR3 bases are TGTGCCAGCAGCTCATCGGCAGATACGCAGTATTTT. It translates to CASSSSADTQYF.

This clone has just a few counts. The chain couples TRBV28 to TRBJ1-1, with TRBD1 matching over 8 bases. Germline V CDR1 and CDR2: MDHEN, SYDVKM. The CDR3 spans 14 residues. The J segment lost 4 bases and the V segment lost 6 bases, leaving 7 bases of the junction unmatched. The CDR3 nucleotides are TGTGCCAGCAGAGGACAGGGTCGAGGCACTGAAGCTTTCTTT. This encodes CASRGQGRGTEAFF.

This chain links TRBV5-4 with TRBJ2-3, with D possibly TRBD1 on 7 matching bases. V lost 4 bases, J lost 5 bases, and 17 bases lay in between. CDR1 is SGHNT, CDR2 YYREEE, per germline (reference sequence). The CDR3 covers 15 residues. The CDR3 here is CASSPRQGGKDTQYF. Written as DNA, the CDR3 is TGTGCCAGCAGCCCCCGGCAGGGGGGTAAAGATACGCAGTATTTT.